These T cell receptor beta chains were read from a single sample in a study of T cell changes during pregnancy in multiple sclerosis. TCRdb's copy holds only in-frame clones and misses some; the assay was immunoSEQ multiplex PCR. The data hold over 65,000 clones, with about 90% observed a single time. The sequencing used peripheral blood, collected in the second trimester of pregnancy. Receptors originate from a female donor with multiple sclerosis, enrolled in a pregnancy study. Each CDR3 is given with its conserved first and last residue. The D gene is left open where the match is weak. The size field is filled for only some rows; it gives once, few, many or a size class.

j_gene	abundance	v_gene	d_gene	CDR3nt	CDR3aa
TRBJ2-2	-	TRBV7-2	TRBD1	TGTGCCAGCAGACCGGGACAGGGGAGGCACACCGGGGAGCTGTTTTTT	CASRPGQGRHTGELFF
TRBJ1-2	-	TRBV9	-	TGTGCCAGCAGCGTGGACAAAAACTATGGCTACACCTTC	CASSVDKNYGYTF
TRBJ1-4	-	TRBV4-1	-	TGCGCCAGCAGCCCGGGGTCCGGATCCCCTTCTGAAAAACTGTTTTTT	CASSPGSGSPSEKLFF
TRBJ1-3	-	TRBV9	-	TGTGCCAGCAGCCCCAGCCAGGGAGGCTCTGGAAACACCATATATTTT	CASSPSQGGSGNTIYF
TRBJ1-3	-	TRBV7-9	-	TGTGCCAGCAGCTCCCTAGAGATTCTGAAGGGAAACACCATATATTTT	CASSSLEILKGNTIYF
TRBJ2-1	-	TRBV6-1	TRBD2	TGTGCCAGCAGTGCGCTAGCGGGACTATACAATGAGCAGTTCTTC	CASSALAGLYNEQFF
TRBJ2-5	-	TRBV14	-	TGTGCCAGCAGCCGCCAGGGGTGGCAAGAGACCCAGTACTTC	CASSRQGWQETQYF
TRBJ1-1	-	TRBV18	-	TGTGCCAGCTCAACCCCTGGCCCTGAAGCTTTCTTT	CASSTPGPEAFF
TRBJ2-7	-	TRBV18	-	TGTGCCAGCTCACCACTCTCCGCAGGGGGGTACGAGCAGTACTTC	CASSPLSAGGYEQYF
TRBJ2-1	-	TRBV5-1	-	TGCGCCAGCAGCTTGGACCCCCCCGAGCATGAGCAGTTCTTC	CASSLDPPEHEQFF
TRBJ1-5	-	TRBV7-9	TRBD1	TGTGCCAGCAGCTTGGGACAGGGGGATCAGCCCCAGCATTTT	CASSLGQGDQPQHF
TRBJ2-3	-	TRBV27	-	TGTGCCACCAAAACCCCCAGGGGTCCTAGCACAGATACGCAGTATTTT	CATKTPRGPSTDTQYF
TRBJ2-7	few	TRBV19	TRBD1	TGTGCCAGTAGTCCCCGGGACAGGGCGAACGAGCAGTACTTC	CASSPRDRANEQYF
TRBJ2-7	-	TRBV6-6	TRBD2	TGTGCCAGCAAGGGACTAGCTTCGGGGGAGCAGTACTTC	CASKGLASGEQYF
TRBJ2-5	few	TRBV11-3	TRBD2	TGTGCCAGCAGCACGGGACTAGGGGTCCAAGAGACCCAGTACTTC	CASSTGLGVQETQYF
TRBJ2-3	once	TRBV5-4	-	TGTGCCAGCAGCTTGGGAGGGTATACGCAGTATTTT	CASSLGGYTQYF
TRBJ2-3	-	TRBV6-5	-	TGTGCCAGCAGTAGGACTCATACCACAGATACGCAGTATTTT	CASSRTHTTDTQYF
TRBJ2-2	-	TRBV7-2	TRBD1	TGTGCCAGCAGGAGGGACAGGGGTAACACCGGGGAGCTGTTTTTT	CASRRDRGNTGELFF
TRBJ2-7	-	TRBV4-2	TRBD2	TGTGCCAGCAGCCCCGCCGGGGGGGGAGGCGAGCAGTACTTC	CASSPAGGGGEQYF
TRBJ2-7	-	TRBV7-2	TRBD2	TGTGCCAGCAGCTTAGGTCTAGCGGGGGCGCCCTACGAGCAGTACTTC	CASSLGLAGAPYEQYF
TRBJ1-5	-	TRBV19	-	TGTGCCAGTAGTAGGGAGGGCGGGAATCAGCCCCAGCATTTT	CASSREGGNQPQHF
TRBJ1-5	-	TRBV7-2	-	TGTGCCAGCAGCTGGGGGGGATCTCAGCCCCAGCATTTT	CASSWGGSQPQHF
TRBJ2-5	-	TRBV7-9	TRBD1	TGTGCCGGAGTTTCGGGACAGTACCAAGAGACCCAGTACTTC	CAGVSGQYQETQYF
TRBJ2-7	-	TRBV7-9	TRBD1	TGTGCCAGCACCGATTCCTTTGCAGGGGGCAACGAGCAGTACTTC	CASTDSFAGGNEQYF
TRBJ2-3	-	TRBV5-1	-	TGCGCCAGCGGTCGGTCCTCTAGCACAGATACGCAGTATTTT	CASGRSSSTDTQYF
TRBJ1-1	-	TRBV7-2	TRBD1	TGTGCCAGCAGCCCTCAGGGGGCAAGGGGTGAAGCTTTCTTT	CASSPQGARGEAFF
TRBJ1-1	-	TRBV4-3	-	TGCGCCAGCAGCCGCGGCCACACTGAAGCTTTCTTT	CASSRGHTEAFF
TRBJ1-3	-	TRBV20-1	-	TGCAGTGCTAGTCGGGAGAACACCATATATTTT	CSASRENTIYF
TRBJ1-5	-	TRBV27	TRBD1	TGTGCCAGCAGTTCCCTCTGGGGACAGGGAAATCAGCCCCAGCATTTT	CASSSLWGQGNQPQHF
TRBJ1-1	-	TRBV25-1	TRBD1	TGTGCCAGCAGTGAGCTGGGACAGATCACTGAAGCTTTCTTT	CASSELGQITEAFF
TRBJ2-2	-	TRBV28	-	TGTGCCAGCAGGCCAGGGATCGGGGAGCTGTTTTTT	CASRPGIGELFF
TRBJ2-4	-	TRBV25-1	-	TGTGCCAGCAGTTCCGTGGAGGGATGGGGCATTCAGTACTTC	CASSSVEGWGIQYF
TRBJ2-2	-	TRBV7-3	-	TGTGCCAGCAGCTTAACCTCGGGGGCGAACACCGGGGAGCTGTTTTTT	CASSLTSGANTGELFF
TRBJ1-1	-	TRBV5-4	TRBD1	TGTGCCAGCAGCTCGGGACAGGGGCGGACTGAAGCTTTCTTT	CASSSGQGRTEAFF
TRBJ1-1	few	TRBV9	-	TGTGCCAGCAGCCCCCAGGGGAATGAAGCTTTCTTT	CASSPQGNEAFF
TRBJ1-6	few	TRBV27	TRBD1	TGTGCCAGCAGTCGACAGGGGATTCTGGATTCACCCCTCCACTTT	CASSRQGILDSPLHF
TRBJ2-3	-	TRBV7-3	TRBD2	TGTGCCAGCAGCCTCTTGGCTAGCGGGTCTGATGAGTGGACGACAGATACGCAGTATTTT	CASSLLASGSDEWTTDTQYF
TRBJ2-3	few	TRBV30	TRBD1	TGTGCCTGGAGAGGGGGCGGAACGGGCACAGATACGCAGTATTTT	CAWRGGGTGTDTQYF
TRBJ1-2	once	TRBV4-3	-	TGCGCCAGCAGCCAAGAAGGGGCTTTCCGCTATGGCTACACCTTC	CASSQEGAFRYGYTF
TRBJ1-5	-	TRBV15	-	TGTGCCACCGCCAGGGGTGGGCAGCCCCAGCATTTT	CATARGGQPQHF
TRBJ2-7	-	TRBV11-1	-	TGTGCCAGCAGCTTCCGCAGGGGCTACGAGCAGTACTTC	CASSFRRGYEQYF
TRBJ1-4	-	TRBV4-3	TRBD1	TGCGCCAGCAGCCGCGGGACAGGGCCTACTAATGAAAAACTGTTTTTT	CASSRGTGPTNEKLFF
TRBJ2-3	-	TRBV5-4	-	TGTGCCAGCAGCTTGGCCTTAGATACGCAGTATTTT	CASSLALDTQYF
TRBJ2-5	-	TRBV7-2	TRBD1	TGTGCCAGCAGCCCTCAGGGGGCAGGGCAAGAGACCCAGTACTTC	CASSPQGAGQETQYF